Listed below are T cell receptor beta chains from one sample, sequenced in a study of response to subunit inactivated influenza vaccine. From the RT-PCR reads, TCRdb called clonotypes with MiXCR, one entry per CDR3 protein. The sample holds about 190,000 distinct CDR3 sequences, around an eighth seen once. Sample: CD8+ T cells sorted from PBMCs, taken about 5 days after vaccination. The receptors stem from a man aged 50 to 60 who received an inactivated influenza vaccine. The CDR3 runs from the conserved cysteine through the conserved F or W. Fields, in order: V gene, clone size, J gene, D gene, CDR3 protein, CDR3 DNA. A D gene is named only where the DNA matches it firmly. Only some rows state a clone size, as once, few, many or a class for expanded clones.

V gene: TRBV9
clone size: few
J gene: TRBJ2-2
D gene: .
CDR3 protein: CASSVDPGELFF
CDR3 DNA: TGTGCCAGCAGCGTAGACCCCGGGGAGCTGTTTTTT

V gene: TRBV12-3/TRBV12-4
clone size: .
J gene: TRBJ1-2
D gene: .
CDR3 protein: CASTLSGSESNYGYTF
CDR3 DNA: TGTGCCAGCACCCTTTCAGGGTCAGAATCCAACTATGGCTACACCTTC

V gene: TRBV30
clone size: few
J gene: TRBJ2-7
D gene: .
CDR3 protein: CAWSGWETYEQYF
CDR3 DNA: TGTGCCTGGAGTGGTTGGGAAACCTACGAGCAGTACTTC

V gene: TRBV29-1
clone size: .
J gene: TRBJ2-1
D gene: .
CDR3 protein: CSVWTPGPIYEQFF
CDR3 DNA: TGCAGCGTGTGGACTCCGGGACCGATCTATGAGCAGTTCTTC

V gene: TRBV29-1
clone size: few
J gene: TRBJ1-2
D gene: .
CDR3 protein: CSVEDRSEGGYGYTF
CDR3 DNA: TGCAGCGTTGAAGATCGAAGCGAGGGGGGCTATGGCTACACCTTC

V gene: TRBV13
clone size: .
J gene: TRBJ2-5
D gene: TRBD2
CDR3 protein: CASSLGRGAETQYF
CDR3 DNA: TGTGCCAGCAGCTTAGGGCGGGGGGCGGAGACCCAGTACTTC

V gene: TRBV2
clone size: few
J gene: TRBJ2-5
D gene: .
CDR3 protein: CASSEAGFQETQYF
CDR3 DNA: TGTGCCAGCAGTGAGGCGGGCTTCCAAGAGACCCAGTACTTC

V gene: TRBV20-1
clone size: few
J gene: TRBJ2-5
D gene: TRBD1
CDR3 protein: CSARTGMRETQYF
CDR3 DNA: TGCAGTGCGAGGACAGGGATGAGGGAGACCCAGTACTTC

V gene: TRBV9
clone size: .
J gene: TRBJ2-2
D gene: TRBD2
CDR3 protein: CASTPGGLDIAGELFF
CDR3 DNA: TGTGCCAGCACCCCGGGGGGACTCGATATTGCCGGGGAGCTGTTTTTT

V gene: TRBV6-5
clone size: few
J gene: TRBJ2-1
D gene: .
CDR3 protein: CASSYDGVSDEQFF
CDR3 DNA: TGTGCCAGCAGTTATGACGGGGTCAGCGATGAGCAGTTCTTC

V gene: TRBV5-4
clone size: .
J gene: TRBJ2-1
D gene: TRBD2
CDR3 protein: CASSLESSGGSSYNEQFF
CDR3 DNA: TGTGCCAGCAGCTTGGAATCTAGCGGGGGGAGCTCCTACAATGAGCAGTTCTTC

V gene: TRBV4-2
clone size: .
J gene: TRBJ2-5
D gene: .
CDR3 protein: CASSQEGFGETQYF
CDR3 DNA: TGTGCCAGCAGCCAAGAGGGTTTTGGGGAGACCCAGTACTTC

V gene: TRBV5-6
clone size: few
J gene: TRBJ2-2
D gene: .
CDR3 protein: CASSLPYSFTGELFF
CDR3 DNA: TGTGCCAGCAGCTTGCCCTATAGCTTCACCGGGGAGCTGTTTTTT

V gene: TRBV7-9
clone size: .
J gene: TRBJ1-1
D gene: .
CDR3 protein: CASRPTENTEAFF
CDR3 DNA: TGTGCCAGCAGACCCACAGAGAACACTGAAGCTTTCTTT

V gene: TRBV18
clone size: .
J gene: TRBJ2-1
D gene: TRBD1
CDR3 protein: CASSPQGQENNEQFF
CDR3 DNA: TGTGCCAGCTCACCGCAGGGACAGGAAAACAATGAGCAGTTCTTC

V gene: TRBV24-1
clone size: .
J gene: TRBJ2-7
D gene: .
CDR3 protein: CATSAGSQIYF
CDR3 DNA: TGTGCCACCAGCGCCGGGTCGCAGATATACTTC

V gene: TRBV9
clone size: .
J gene: TRBJ1-1
D gene: .
CDR3 protein: CASSETGRQAFF
CDR3 DNA: TGTGCCAGCAGCGAAACAGGGAGACAAGCTTTCTTT

V gene: TRBV6-1
clone size: .
J gene: TRBJ2-7
D gene: TRBD2
CDR3 protein: CASSESLADNYEQYF
CDR3 DNA: TGTGCCAGCAGTGAATCACTAGCGGACAACTACGAGCAGTACTTC

V gene: TRBV29-1
clone size: .
J gene: TRBJ2-5
D gene: .
CDR3 protein: CSVDGGAGAGETQYF
CDR3 DNA: TGCAGCGTTGACGGTGGGGCTGGGGCGGGAGAGACCCAGTACTTC

V gene: TRBV7-9
clone size: few
J gene: TRBJ1-1
D gene: .
CDR3 protein: CASSYGQMNTEAFF
CDR3 DNA: TGTGCCAGCAGTTATGGACAGATGAACACTGAAGCTTTCTTT

V gene: TRBV29-1
clone size: .
J gene: TRBJ1-2
D gene: .
CDR3 protein: CSVEVWSALGYGYTF
CDR3 DNA: TGCAGCGTTGAGGTTTGGTCCGCTCTTGGCTATGGCTACACCTTC

V gene: TRBV5-1
clone size: few
J gene: TRBJ1-6
D gene: .
CDR3 protein: CASSFSSSYNSPLHF
CDR3 DNA: TGCGCCAGCAGCTTCTCAAGCTCCTATAATTCACCCCTCCACTTT

V gene: TRBV4-1
clone size: .
J gene: TRBJ2-2
D gene: .
CDR3 protein: CASSQAAGRNTGELFF
CDR3 DNA: TGCGCCAGCAGCCAAGCGGCGGGAAGGAACACCGGGGAGCTGTTTTTT

V gene: TRBV7-8
clone size: .
J gene: TRBJ2-7
D gene: TRBD2
CDR3 protein: CASRRRGENGEQYF
CDR3 DNA: TGTGCCAGCAGAAGACGGGGGGAGAATGGGGAGCAGTACTTC

V gene: TRBV20-1
clone size: few
J gene: TRBJ2-1
D gene: .
CDR3 protein: CSARDLLEIRYNEQFF
CDR3 DNA: TGCAGTGCTAGAGATCTCCTGGAAATCAGATACAATGAGCAGTTCTTC

V gene: TRBV7-6
clone size: .
J gene: TRBJ2-7
D gene: TRBD2
CDR3 protein: CASSWTSGNDEQYF
CDR3 DNA: TGTGCCAGCAGTTGGACTAGCGGGAATGACGAGCAGTACTTC

V gene: TRBV20-1
clone size: .
J gene: TRBJ2-1
D gene: .
CDR3 protein: CSAPGVAGNEQFF
CDR3 DNA: TGCAGTGCCCCTGGGGTAGCTGGCAATGAGCAGTTCTTC

V gene: TRBV15
clone size: .
J gene: TRBJ2-5
D gene: .
CDR3 protein: CATSRPREETQYF
CDR3 DNA: TGTGCCACCAGCAGACCTCGGGAAGAGACCCAGTACTTC

V gene: TRBV25-1
clone size: many
J gene: TRBJ2-3
D gene: .
CDR3 protein: CASAVKADTQYF
CDR3 DNA: TGTGCCAGCGCCGTCAAAGCAGATACGCAGTATTTT

V gene: TRBV27
clone size: few
J gene: TRBJ2-3
D gene: TRBD2
CDR3 protein: CASSIKREYTDTQYF
CDR3 DNA: TGTGCCAGCAGTATAAAGCGGGAGTACACAGATACGCAGTATTTT

V gene: TRBV13
clone size: few
J gene: TRBJ2-3
D gene: TRBD2
CDR3 protein: CASSFLAGGTDTQYF
CDR3 DNA: TGTGCCAGCAGCTTCCTAGCGGGAGGGACAGATACGCAGTATTTT

V gene: TRBV2
clone size: .
J gene: TRBJ2-7
D gene: .
CDR3 protein: CASSDRTYTYEQYF
CDR3 DNA: TGTGCCAGCAGTGATCGGACGTATACCTACGAGCAGTACTTC

V gene: TRBV4-3
clone size: few
J gene: TRBJ2-3
D gene: .
CDR3 protein: CASSPRWGSTDTQYF
CDR3 DNA: TGCGCCAGCAGCCCCCGGTGGGGAAGCACAGATACGCAGTATTTT

V gene: TRBV6-5
clone size: .
J gene: TRBJ2-1
D gene: .
CDR3 protein: CASSYSAGRYTYNEQFF
CDR3 DNA: TGTGCCAGCAGTTACTCAGCCGGCCGATATACCTACAATGAGCAGTTCTTC

V gene: TRBV4-3
clone size: many
J gene: TRBJ1-4
D gene: .
CDR3 protein: CASSPQGRGTNEKLFF
CDR3 DNA: TGCGCCAGCAGCCCTCAGGGGAGGGGAACTAATGAAAAACTGTTTTTT

V gene: TRBV5-5
clone size: .
J gene: TRBJ2-3
D gene: .
CDR3 protein: CASSSSSGTDTQYF
CDR3 DNA: TGTGCCAGCAGCTCCTCTAGCGGCACAGATACGCAGTATTTT

V gene: TRBV12-3/TRBV12-4
clone size: few
J gene: TRBJ2-3
D gene: TRBD2
CDR3 protein: CASSPGTSGATDTQYF
CDR3 DNA: TGTGCCAGCAGCCCCGGGACTAGCGGGGCCACAGATACGCAGTATTTT

V gene: TRBV12-3/TRBV12-4
clone size: .
J gene: TRBJ1-1
D gene: TRBD1
CDR3 protein: CARQGKNTEAFF
CDR3 DNA: TGTGCCAGACAGGGGAAGAACACTGAAGCTTTCTTT

V gene: TRBV20-1
clone size: few
J gene: TRBJ2-7
D gene: .
CDR3 protein: CSASENMAAYEQYF
CDR3 DNA: TGCAGTGCTAGTGAAAACATGGCAGCCTACGAGCAGTACTTC

V gene: TRBV29-1
clone size: few
J gene: TRBJ2-7
D gene: TRBD1
CDR3 protein: CSVLPTRTGGSEQYF
CDR3 DNA: TGCAGCGTTCTGCCGACCCGGACAGGGGGCTCCGAGCAGTACTTC

V gene: TRBV4-1
clone size: few
J gene: TRBJ2-7
D gene: TRBD1
CDR3 protein: CASSQPLQGNEQYF
CDR3 DNA: TGCGCCAGCAGCCAACCCTTACAGGGGAACGAGCAGTACTTC

V gene: TRBV12-3/TRBV12-4
clone size: few
J gene: TRBJ2-3
D gene: .
CDR3 protein: CASSLPQLPTDTQYF
CDR3 DNA: TGTGCCAGCAGTTTACCGCAGCTACCCACAGATACGCAGTATTTT

V gene: TRBV12-3/TRBV12-4
clone size: .
J gene: TRBJ2-7
D gene: TRBD2
CDR3 protein: CASSWGGSSYEQYF
CDR3 DNA: TGTGCCAGCAGTTGGGGGGGGAGCTCCTACGAGCAGTACTTC

V gene: TRBV27
clone size: .
J gene: TRBJ2-2
D gene: .
CDR3 protein: CASHTQSNTGELFF
CDR3 DNA: TGTGCCAGCCATACACAAAGCAACACCGGGGAGCTGTTTTTT

V gene: TRBV6-2/TRBV6-3
clone size: .
J gene: TRBJ2-3
D gene: TRBD2
CDR3 protein: CASNPFQRGLTDTQYF
CDR3 DNA: TGTGCCAGCAATCCCTTCCAGCGGGGCCTCACAGATACGCAGTATTTT

V gene: TRBV9
clone size: few
J gene: TRBJ2-2
D gene: .
CDR3 protein: CASRGSGNTGELFF
CDR3 DNA: TGTGCCAGCCGAGGTAGCGGGAACACCGGGGAGCTGTTTTTT

V gene: TRBV9
clone size: few
J gene: TRBJ2-1
D gene: TRBD2
CDR3 protein: CASSASGGGGYNEQFF
CDR3 DNA: TGTGCCAGCAGCGCCTCCGGTGGCGGGGGCTACAATGAGCAGTTCTTC

V gene: TRBV6-5
clone size: .
J gene: TRBJ1-1
D gene: TRBD1
CDR3 protein: CASSPGTVEAFF
CDR3 DNA: TGTGCCAGCAGTCCCGGGACAGTCGAAGCTTTCTTT

V gene: TRBV11-3
clone size: .
J gene: TRBJ2-1
D gene: .
CDR3 protein: CASSSRGVNEQFF
CDR3 DNA: TGTGCCAGCAGTTCCCGTGGGGTTAATGAGCAGTTCTTC

V gene: TRBV30
clone size: few
J gene: TRBJ2-3
D gene: .
CDR3 protein: CAWSVLDTLSTQYF
CDR3 DNA: TGTGCCTGGAGTGTACTGGATACCCTAAGCACGCAGTATTTT

V gene: TRBV19
clone size: few
J gene: TRBJ1-1
D gene: .
CDR3 protein: CASRTGALDTEAFF
CDR3 DNA: TGTGCCAGTCGCACGGGGGCTTTGGACACTGAAGCTTTCTTT

V gene: TRBV7-2
clone size: few
J gene: TRBJ2-5
D gene: TRBD1
CDR3 protein: CASSWTGVETQYF
CDR3 DNA: TGTGCCAGCAGCTGGACAGGGGTAGAGACCCAGTACTTC

V gene: TRBV19
clone size: .
J gene: TRBJ2-5
D gene: TRBD1
CDR3 protein: CASSAGAGQGGETQYF
CDR3 DNA: TGTGCCAGTAGTGCGGGAGCGGGACAGGGAGGTGAGACCCAGTACTTC

V gene: TRBV7-9
clone size: many
J gene: TRBJ2-1
D gene: .
CDR3 protein: CASSNQGGSYNEQFF
CDR3 DNA: TGTGCCAGCAGCAACCAGGGGGGTTCCTACAATGAGCAGTTCTTC

V gene: TRBV7-8
clone size: many
J gene: TRBJ2-2
D gene: .
CDR3 protein: CASSLGSGGLTNTGELFF
CDR3 DNA: TGTGCCAGCAGCTTAGGCTCAGGGGGGCTGACGAACACCGGGGAGCTGTTTTTT